This is a list of T cell receptor beta chains from one sample in a study of CD8+CD57+ T cells in acquired aplastic anemia. TCRdb used MiXCR to reprocess the reads, holding one entry per CDR3 protein. The table shows about 150,000 distinct CDR3 sequences, with less than 60% occurring only once. The sample consisted of sorted CD4+, CD8+, or CD8+CD57+ T cells (not recorded which) from PBMCs. The receptors here all came from a human donor with aplastic anemia. The CDR3 runs from the conserved cysteine through the conserved F or W. Fields, in order: clone size, J gene, V gene, CDR3 protein. Where a row states a size, it is once, few, many or the class of an expanded clone; other rows omit it.

many TRBJ2-7 TRBV7-9 CASTSDEQGHNYEQYF
many TRBJ2-1 TRBV9 CASSLEAGWYEQFF
- TRBJ1-3 TRBV5-6 CASSFRQGDRGDTVYF
many TRBJ2-2 TRBV20-1 CSARDPPGEEVGELFF
- TRBJ2-7 TRBV15 CATSRDRNEQYF
- TRBJ1-1 TRBV19 CASRGGRAKNTEAFF
- TRBJ1-1 TRBV25-1 CASSESRVQGFGEAFF
- TRBJ2-3 TRBV25-1 CASSELRRENTDTQYF
many TRBJ1-1 TRBV6-1 CASRPGQGNTEAFF
- TRBJ2-7 TRBV29-1 CSVEVWGAVDEQYF
many TRBJ2-3 TRBV6-1 CASSPQRGEADTQYF
- TRBJ2-6 TRBV6-4 CASARTGSSGANVLTF
- TRBJ1-6 TRBV12-3/TRBV12-4 CASSLDYGTASYNSPLHF
many TRBJ2-7 TRBV27 CASSLWGEQYF
- TRBJ2-1 TRBV12-3/TRBV12-4 CATELAGINEQFF
- TRBJ1-1 TRBV20-1 CSARTPDRENTEAFF
once TRBJ2-1 TRBV11-2 CASSLNLAGGLEQFF
- TRBJ2-7 TRBV25-1 CASSTNRGLGYEQYF
- TRBJ2-5 TRBV6-1 CASSLKDGAKETQYF
- TRBJ1-5 TRBV27 CASRYSGINQPQHF
few TRBJ2-7 TRBV29-1 CSGGQPYEQYF
- TRBJ2-1 TRBV11-2 CASSLEPERARSSYNEQFF
- TRBJ2-7 TRBV6-4 CAGSDYGLVHEQYF
many TRBJ2-1 TRBV10-2 CASSLALYNEQFF
- TRBJ2-7 TRBV19 CASSIWGSNYEQYF
once TRBJ1-6 TRBV10-3 CAIMGQPSGSPLHF
- TRBJ2-1 TRBV7-2 CASSSTTYNEQFF
- TRBJ1-1 TRBV5-1 CASTLEERTTEAFF
- TRBJ1-5 TRBV25-1 CASSGTGLSNQPQHF
- TRBJ1-1 TRBV10-3 CATEGQGLNTEASF
- TRBJ2-1 TRBV20-1 CSASGGLAGNNEQFF
- TRBJ2-7 TRBV12-5 CASGLRQAEEQYF
- TRBJ1-5 TRBV24-1 CATSDLRCGGDQPQHF
- TRBJ1-1 TRBV10-1 CASSEPGGTEAFF
- TRBJ1-5 TRBV19 CASSSRPDQPQHF
- TRBJ2-2 TRBV2 CASSERQGMLSGELLF
- TRBJ2-5 TRBV3-1 CASSQDEVGRETQYF
- TRBJ1-4 TRBV2 CASLNDRTNEKLFF
many TRBJ1-2 TRBV7-8 CASSLRTGREYGYTF
once TRBJ1-6 TRBV2 CASRGQGNTNSPLHF
- TRBJ2-1 TRBV25-1 CASSASPSGTYNEQFF
many TRBJ2-5 TRBV13 CASSTRGAQETQYF
many TRBJ2-5 TRBV5-1 CASTWDRYQETQYF
many TRBJ1-1 TRBV6-1 CASRLYRVGEAFF
few TRBJ1-1 TRBV20-1 CSARAGTANTEAFF
many TRBJ2-7 TRBV4-2 CASSQSQEQYF
- TRBJ1-1 TRBV19 CASRRVEGANTEAFF
- TRBJ2-7 TRBV7-2 CASRPPGGGDEQYF
once TRBJ1-5 TRBV4-1 CASSPDYGQPQHF
- TRBJ2-5 TRBV6-1 CASSATRWTGGKMETQYF
- TRBJ2-7 TRBV29-1 CSVELGLAGGIYEQYF
- TRBJ2-3 TRBV4-1 CASSQPNGDTQYF
- TRBJ1-2 TRBV10-3 CAIMGTGLDYGYTF
- TRBJ1-3 TRBV20-1 CSAPTPSGNTIYF